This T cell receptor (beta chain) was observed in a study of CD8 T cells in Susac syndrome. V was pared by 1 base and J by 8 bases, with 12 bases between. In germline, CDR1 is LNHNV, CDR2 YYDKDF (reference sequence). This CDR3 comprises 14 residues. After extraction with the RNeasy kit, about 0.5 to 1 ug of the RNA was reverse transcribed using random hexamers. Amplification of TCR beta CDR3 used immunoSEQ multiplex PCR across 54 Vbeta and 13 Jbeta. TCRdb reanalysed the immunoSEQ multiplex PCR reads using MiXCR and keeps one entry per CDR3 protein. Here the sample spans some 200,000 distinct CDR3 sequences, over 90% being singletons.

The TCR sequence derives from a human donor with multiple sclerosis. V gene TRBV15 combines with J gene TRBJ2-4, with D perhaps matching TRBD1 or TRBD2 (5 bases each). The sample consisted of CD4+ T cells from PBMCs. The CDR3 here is CATSRGDQLDIQYF. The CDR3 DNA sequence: TGTGCCACCAGCAGAGGGGACCAGCTGGACATTCAGTACTTC.